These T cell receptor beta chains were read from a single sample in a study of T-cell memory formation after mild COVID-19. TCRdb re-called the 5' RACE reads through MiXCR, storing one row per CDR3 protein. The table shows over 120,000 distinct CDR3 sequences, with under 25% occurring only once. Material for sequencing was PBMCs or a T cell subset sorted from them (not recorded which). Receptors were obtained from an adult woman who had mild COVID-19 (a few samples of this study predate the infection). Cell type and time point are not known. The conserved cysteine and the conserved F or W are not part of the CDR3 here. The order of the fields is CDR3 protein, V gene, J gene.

CDR3 protein: AWSVLASGANVLT
V gene: TRBV30
J gene: TRBJ2-6

CDR3 protein: ASKPRGDGGEQY
V gene: TRBV19
J gene: TRBJ2-7

CDR3 protein: SFRDLNYEQY
V gene: TRBV29-1
J gene: TRBJ2-7

CDR3 protein: ASSIGTNSNQPQH
V gene: TRBV19
J gene: TRBJ1-5

CDR3 protein: ASSRDSGVGNEQF
V gene: TRBV7-2
J gene: TRBJ2-1

CDR3 protein: SVRDNINQPQH
V gene: TRBV29-1
J gene: TRBJ1-5

CDR3 protein: SAHLDRGLSKNIQY
V gene: TRBV20-1
J gene: TRBJ2-4

CDR3 protein: ASSPLTGQGRTRSYEQY
V gene: TRBV7-6
J gene: TRBJ2-7

CDR3 protein: ASRSKKDRPYEQY
V gene: TRBV6-1
J gene: TRBJ2-7

CDR3 protein: ASSSTGTSDNEQF
V gene: TRBV7-7
J gene: TRBJ2-1

CDR3 protein: ASSSRLTLH
V gene: TRBV27
J gene: TRBJ1-6

CDR3 protein: ASSVTIEETQY
V gene: TRBV19
J gene: TRBJ2-5

CDR3 protein: ASGLTQTSNEQF
V gene: TRBV12-5
J gene: TRBJ2-1

CDR3 protein: AWSRGQGEVNVLT
V gene: TRBV30
J gene: TRBJ2-6

CDR3 protein: ASSPSAQRNTGELF
V gene: TRBV7-3
J gene: TRBJ2-2

CDR3 protein: ASSSGLAGDRTDTQY
V gene: TRBV5-1
J gene: TRBJ2-3

CDR3 protein: ASSLRDRSFGDTEAF
V gene: TRBV11-2
J gene: TRBJ1-1